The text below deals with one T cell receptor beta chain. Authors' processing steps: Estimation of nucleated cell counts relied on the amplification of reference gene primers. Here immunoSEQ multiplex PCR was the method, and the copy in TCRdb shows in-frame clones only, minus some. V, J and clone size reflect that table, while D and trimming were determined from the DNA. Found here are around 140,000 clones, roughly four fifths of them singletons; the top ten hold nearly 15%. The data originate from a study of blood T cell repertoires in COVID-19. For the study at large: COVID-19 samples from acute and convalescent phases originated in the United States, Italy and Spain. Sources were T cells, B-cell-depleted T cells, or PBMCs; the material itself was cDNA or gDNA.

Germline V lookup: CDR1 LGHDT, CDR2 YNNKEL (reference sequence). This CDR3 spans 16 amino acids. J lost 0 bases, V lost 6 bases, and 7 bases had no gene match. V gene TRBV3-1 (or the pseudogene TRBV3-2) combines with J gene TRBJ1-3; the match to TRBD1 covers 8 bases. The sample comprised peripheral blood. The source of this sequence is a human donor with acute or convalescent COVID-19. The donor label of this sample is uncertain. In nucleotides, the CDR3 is TGTGCCAGCAGTCGTGGACAGGGTAGCTCTGGAAACACCATATATTTT. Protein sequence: CASSRGQGSSGNTIYF.